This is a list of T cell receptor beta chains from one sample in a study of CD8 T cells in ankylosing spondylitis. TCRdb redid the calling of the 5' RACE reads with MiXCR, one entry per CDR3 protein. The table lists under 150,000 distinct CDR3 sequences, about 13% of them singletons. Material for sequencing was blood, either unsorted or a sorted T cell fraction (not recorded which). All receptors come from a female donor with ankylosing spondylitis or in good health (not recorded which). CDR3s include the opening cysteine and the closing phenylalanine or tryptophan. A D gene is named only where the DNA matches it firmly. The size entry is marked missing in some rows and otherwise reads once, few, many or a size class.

TGTGCCACCGACGCGGGGGCCCCAGATACGCAGTATTTT	CATDAGAPDTQYF	TRBJ2-3	TRBV10-3	NA	NA
TGTGCCAGCAGTCAAATGACAGGCAATTCACCCCTCCACTTT	CASSQMTGNSPLHF	TRBJ1-6	TRBV12-3/TRBV12-4	many	NA
TGCGCCAGCAGCTTCCTGGGATCGACGGGTGAAAAACTGTTTTTT	CASSFLGSTGEKLFF	TRBJ1-4	TRBV5-1	NA	NA
TGCAGTGGACTAGCGGGAGAAGATACGCAGTATTTT	CSGLAGEDTQYF	TRBJ2-3	TRBV20-1	many	TRBD2
TGTGCCAGCAGCGTTCGTAAAACCATGAACACTGAAGCTTTCTTT	CASSVRKTMNTEAFF	TRBJ1-1	TRBV11-2	NA	NA
TGCGTCAGCAGCTTGTTCGGGACACTCAACACTGAAGCTTTCTTT	CVSSLFGTLNTEAFF	TRBJ1-1	TRBV5-1	NA	NA
TGCGCCAGCAACCAAACGGGACCCTATAGCAATCAGCCCCAGCATTTT	CASNQTGPYSNQPQHF	TRBJ1-5	TRBV5-1	once	NA
TGCAGTGCTAGTCAAGGCGGGGGGGTATCGGAGACCCAGTACTTC	CSASQGGGVSETQYF	TRBJ2-5	TRBV20-1	NA	TRBD2
TGTGCCAGCTCACCATCCAGGGAAAAACTGTTTTTT	CASSPSREKLFF	TRBJ1-4	TRBV18	NA	NA
TGCAGTGCAGGCTCTGGACAAGCGACAGATACGCAGTATTTT	CSAGSGQATDTQYF	TRBJ2-3	TRBV20-1	few	NA
TGCAGCGTTAAGGCCGGGACAGCTTCTACGGAGCAGTACTTC	CSVKAGTASTEQYF	TRBJ2-7	TRBV29-1	many	TRBD1
TGTGCCAGCAGTCGACAGGGTCGGGGGTTCTTC	CASSRQGRGFF	TRBJ2-1	TRBV12-3/TRBV12-4	many	TRBD1
TGCAGTGCTAATTTGGGTGTGAGCAATCAGCCCCAGCATTTT	CSANLGVSNQPQHF	TRBJ1-5	TRBV20-1	many	NA
TGCGCCAGCAGCTTGGAGGTCGGGAGGGTTGATACGCAGTATTTT	CASSLEVGRVDTQYF	TRBJ2-3	TRBV5-1	many	TRBD2
TGTGCCAGCAGAGCTAACAGCGGGGGTAGGGCCAAAAACATTCAGTACTTC	CASRANSGGRAKNIQYF	TRBJ2-4	TRBV27	many	TRBD2
TGTGCCAGCATCGGGACTAGCGGGGGAAGGAAGGATACGCAGTATTTT	CASIGTSGGRKDTQYF	TRBJ2-3	TRBV6-1	many	TRBD2
TGTGCCAGCAGCTTATTGGGGGACCCAGATACGCAGTATTTT	CASSLLGDPDTQYF	TRBJ2-3	TRBV7-2	NA	NA
TGTGCCAGCGTGAGGGGACAGGGCGAAAACACCATATATTTT	CASVRGQGENTIYF	TRBJ1-3	TRBV6-1	NA	TRBD1
TGTGCCAGCAGCCCATCCGCTAGCTCCTACGAGCAGTACTTC	CASSPSASSYEQYF	TRBJ2-7	TRBV5-6	many	NA
TGTGCCAGCAGCCAAGGACTCAATACAGGGGGCGCCTACTATGGCTACACCTTC	CASSQGLNTGGAYYGYTF	TRBJ1-2	TRBV4-2	many	TRBD1
TGTGCCAGCAGTTTAACCCGGGTGCAGTTCTTC	CASSLTRVQFF	TRBJ2-1	TRBV12-3/TRBV12-4	many	NA
TGTGCCAGCAGCCAAGTTGGACAGGGCCACGGCTACACCTTC	CASSQVGQGHGYTF	TRBJ1-2	TRBV4-2	few	TRBD1
TGCGCCAGCAGCTTGTATCCGGGCAAGGGCTACGAGCAGTACTTC	CASSLYPGKGYEQYF	TRBJ2-7	TRBV5-1	many	NA
TGTGCCAGTAGTTTCGGGACAGGGGCTAGTGAGCAGTTCTTC	CASSFGTGASEQFF	TRBJ2-1	TRBV19	few	TRBD1
TGTGCCACCAGTGACTGGACAGGGAACTATGAGCAGTTCTTC	CATSDWTGNYEQFF	TRBJ2-1	TRBV24-1	NA	TRBD1
TGCAGTGCTAGAGTCCCCGGGACTAGCGTCGTACTAGCCAAAAACATTCAGTACTTC	CSARVPGTSVVLAKNIQYF	TRBJ2-4	TRBV20-1	few	TRBD2
TGTGCCAGCAGTTTAGGTGACACCATATATTTT	CASSLGDTIYF	TRBJ1-3	TRBV12-3/TRBV12-4	many	NA
TGTGCCTGGAAGGCCGAGATCTCTGGGGTCAACGTCCTGACTTTC	CAWKAEISGVNVLTF	TRBJ2-6	TRBV30	NA	NA
TGTGCCAGCAGCCCTGGAGCCCCAGGGGTCTCTGGGGCCAACGTCCTGACTTTC	CASSPGAPGVSGANVLTF	TRBJ2-6	TRBV4-2	few	NA
TGTGCCAGCAGCGTAGGAGGGACCGGGGAGCTGTTTTTT	CASSVGGTGELFF	TRBJ2-2	TRBV9	many	NA
TGCGCCAGCAGCTGGGGACTAGCGGGAGCGGCCGGGGAGCTGTTTTTT	CASSWGLAGAAGELFF	TRBJ2-2	TRBV5-1	NA	TRBD2
TGCGCCAGCAGCTTGGCCGGTCCGGAGCAGAACACTGAAGCTTTCTTT	CASSLAGPEQNTEAFF	TRBJ1-1	TRBV5-1	few	NA
TGTGCCAGCAGCCGCAGTCGAGGTAGCAATCAGCCCCAGCATTTT	CASSRSRGSNQPQHF	TRBJ1-5	TRBV5-5	few	NA
TGTGCCAGCAGCTTATCCGGACTCCTTAATGGAGGCGAGCAGTACTTC	CASSLSGLLNGGEQYF	TRBJ2-7	TRBV7-2	few	NA
TGTGCCAGCAGCTCTAAGCGGGGAGGGGCAGATACGCAGTATTTT	CASSSKRGGADTQYF	TRBJ2-3	TRBV7-2	few	TRBD2
TGTGCCAGCAGTTTGGGCCTAAAGGATGGCTACACCTTC	CASSLGLKDGYTF	TRBJ1-2	TRBV12-3/TRBV12-4	many	NA
TGTGCCAGCAGACCTCATTGGGCAGGGGGCGACGAGCAGTACTTC	CASRPHWAGGDEQYF	TRBJ2-7	TRBV28	few	TRBD1
TGCGCCAGCAGCGCAGGGGGCACAGATACGCAGTATTTT	CASSAGGTDTQYF	TRBJ2-3	TRBV5-1	many	NA
TGTGCCAGCAGCTTTGGCGGGAGGGCCTGGAACAATGAGCAGTTCTTC	CASSFGGRAWNNEQFF	TRBJ2-1	TRBV11-2	NA	TRBD2
TGTGCCAGCAGCCCAATGACAGGGCTCACTGAAGCTTTCTTT	CASSPMTGLTEAFF	TRBJ1-1	TRBV7-8	many	TRBD1
TGTGCCAGCAGGGCCCCCCCTTTGGGGGACAATGAGCAGTTCTTC	CASRAPPLGDNEQFF	TRBJ2-1	TRBV5-6	NA	NA
TGTGCCAGCAGCTTTTCCGGGACAGCTCAAGAGACCCAGTACTTC	CASSFSGTAQETQYF	TRBJ2-5	TRBV5-6	many	TRBD1
TGTGCCAGCAGCTTGGACAGGCAGGAGACCCAGTACTTC	CASSLDRQETQYF	TRBJ2-5	TRBV5-5	many	NA
TGCAGTGCTCTCCTGGAGGGCGGGAAAACCCAGTACTTC	CSALLEGGKTQYF	TRBJ2-5	TRBV20-1	many	NA
TGCGCCAGCAGCTCGGACAGGGTTGAAGGCTACACCTTC	CASSSDRVEGYTF	TRBJ1-2	TRBV5-1	NA	TRBD1
TGCAGTACATTCCGGGACGCCGGGGAGCAGTACTTC	CSTFRDAGEQYF	TRBJ2-7	TRBV20-1	NA	NA
TGTGCCAGCAGCCGAGACCTGATAATTGAGGAGACCCAGTACTTC	CASSRDLIIEETQYF	TRBJ2-5	TRBV14	few	NA
TGTGCCATCTCGGTCGGGGGCGGTGGCACAGATACGCAGTATTTT	CAISVGGGGTDTQYF	TRBJ2-3	TRBV10-3	many	NA
TGTGCCAGCAGCCCCGGACAGACTTTATCCTACGAGCAGTACTTC	CASSPGQTLSYEQYF	TRBJ2-7	TRBV13	few	NA
TGCAGTGCTTACACGTCGAACCCTGAAGCTTTCTTT	CSAYTSNPEAFF	TRBJ1-1	TRBV20-1	NA	NA
TGTGCCAGCAGCGTAGTTGACGGAAACTATGGCTACACCTTC	CASSVVDGNYGYTF	TRBJ1-2	TRBV9	many	NA